In this sample, the clone carrying this T cell receptor beta chain turned up once. The data were taken from a study of blood T cell repertoires in COVID-19. About the study: COVID-19 samples, acute and convalescent, were from the United States, Italy and Spain. PBMCs, B-cell-depleted T cells, or T cells provided the cDNA or gDNA that made up the material.

Original analysis: How many nucleated cells were present was estimated from reference gene primer amplification. Here immunoSEQ multiplex PCR was the method, and the copy in TCRdb shows in-frame clones only, minus some. V and J calls and clone size are given by that table; D and trimming were obtained from the DNA. The sample shows under 50,000 clones, 69% of them seen only once. The CDR3 is made up of 13 amino acids. The V gene lost 5 bases and the J gene lost 5 bases, with 10 bases spanning the gap. Germline V gene sequence: CDR1 LNHDA, CDR2 SQIVND (reference sequence). Sequences were obtained from peripheral blood. This clonotype was sampled from an elderly man with acute or convalescent COVID-19. The V gene is TRBV19, the J gene TRBJ1-5, with no clear D. The CDR3 coding sequence is TGTGCCAGTAGTCCCACGGTGGATCAGCCCCAGCATTTT. As protein: CASSPTVDQPQHF.